The clone carrying this T cell receptor (beta chain) was observed at least ten times. Its antigen is still unknown. Before extraction, the whole blood was not fractionated, and total RNA was taken from it. Germline V gene lookup returns CDR1 SSHAT and CDR2 FNYEAQ (reference sequence). V lost 0 bases and J 0 bases, leaving 14 bases between the germline ends. The CDR3 runs to 17 residues. The data belong to a study of human T cells and chemical hapten exposure. Study background: Yields of TCR per sample differed, chiefly owing to small differences in pooled library volume. Whole-study findings and limits: DPC sensitization produced no change in TCRs with frequency above 1 in 1000.

The library attached unique molecular identifiers to individual cDNA molecules. As processed by the authors: A typical sample had roughly 96,000 TCRs, with roughly 23,224 to 690,600 overall. TCRdb re-analysed the reads in MiXCR, keeping a single row per CDR3 protein. The authors' filters were not applied to this entry. The data show about 120,000 distinct CDR3 sequences, 8.5% seen once. The sequenced sample was whole blood. The receptor's source is a human donor in good health. Some clones in this sample may be carry-over from other donors' samples. The chain links TRBV7-7 to TRBJ1-2; TRBD1 might be the D (6 bases). CDR3 DNA sequence: TGTGCCAGCAGCTTAGCTCGGGACATCTTAGCTAACTATGGCTACACCTTC. As protein: CASSLARDILANYGYTF.